This TCR beta chain is drawn from a study of control samples from healthy donors and cancer patients. Produced via immunoSEQ multiplex PCR; TCRdb's table is partial and in-frame only. The profile shows approximately 150,000 clones, 96% of them singletons. Germline assignment: CDR1 SGHTA and CDR2 FQGNSA. With 1 base removed from V and 9 bases from J, the gap between germline ends came to 13 bases. This CDR3 has 14 amino acids. Input material: blood. This rearrangement joins TRBV7-2 to TRBJ2-4; TRBD1 or TRBD2 may be the D gene (6 bases each). The source of this sequence is a woman aged 25 to 39 in good health. CDR3 residues: CASSLDRRGSIQYF. The CDR3 nucleotides are TGTGCCAGCAGCTTAGATCGGAGGGGGAGCATTCAGTACTTC.